These T cell receptor beta chains were read from a single sample in a study of blood T cells in healthy people across ages. TCRdb independently ran MiXCR on the 5' RACE reads; one entry per CDR3 protein. The data hold 550,000 to 700,000 distinct CDR3 sequences, with 27% observed a single time. The sample comprised blood. Every receptor here comes from a woman in her seventies in good health. The CDR3 runs from the conserved cysteine through the conserved F or W. Fields, in order: CDR3 DNA, CDR3 protein, D gene, clone size, V gene, J gene. The D gene is left open where the match is weak. A row's size may be missing; if present it is once, few, many or a size class.

cdr3_nt: TGTGCCAGCAGTTTATCATACAGGGGAGACTCACCCCTCCACTTT; cdr3_aa: CASSLSYRGDSPLHF; d_call: TRBD1; clone_size: few; v_call: TRBV27; j_call: TRBJ1-6
cdr3_nt: TGTGCCAGCAGTTACAGAAGAACAGGTGGGGGAGAGACCCAGTACTTC; cdr3_aa: CASSYRRTGGGETQYF; d_call: -; clone_size: -; v_call: TRBV6-2/TRBV6-3; j_call: TRBJ2-5
cdr3_nt: TGTGCCAGCAGCCACCAGCTGGGGCGGGGGAGCTCCTACGAGCAGTACTTC; cdr3_aa: CASSHQLGRGSSYEQYF; d_call: TRBD2; clone_size: -; v_call: TRBV7-6; j_call: TRBJ2-7
cdr3_nt: TGTGCCACCAGCGGAGACAGGGCCAGGATGAACACTGAAGCTTTCTTT; cdr3_aa: CATSGDRARMNTEAFF; d_call: TRBD1; clone_size: few; v_call: TRBV15; j_call: TRBJ1-1
cdr3_nt: TGCGCCAGCAGCCCCGGTCGCAGCCTATCCTCTGGGGCCAACGTCCTGACTTTC; cdr3_aa: CASSPGRSLSSGANVLTF; d_call: -; clone_size: -; v_call: TRBV5-1; j_call: TRBJ2-6
cdr3_nt: TGTGCCAGGTCGGACTTCTACGAGCAGTACTTC; cdr3_aa: CARSDFYEQYF; d_call: -; clone_size: few; v_call: TRBV9; j_call: TRBJ2-7
cdr3_nt: TGCGCCAGCAGCCAAGATCCCCTGACAGGGGGGAATTCACCCCTCCACTTT; cdr3_aa: CASSQDPLTGGNSPLHF; d_call: TRBD1; clone_size: -; v_call: TRBV4-1; j_call: TRBJ1-6
cdr3_nt: TGCAGTGCTCACAGGGGTTGGAAAACTGAAGCTTTCTTT; cdr3_aa: CSAHRGWKTEAFF; d_call: TRBD1; clone_size: -; v_call: TRBV20-1; j_call: TRBJ1-1
cdr3_nt: TGTGCCTGCAGTGAACGGCGGGGGGAGAGGCAGCCCCAGCATTTT; cdr3_aa: CACSERRGERQPQHF; d_call: -; clone_size: few; v_call: TRBV2; j_call: TRBJ1-5
cdr3_nt: TGCAGTGCTCCCCCCCGGGCTAACTATGGCTACACCTTC; cdr3_aa: CSAPPRANYGYTF; d_call: -; clone_size: few; v_call: TRBV20-1; j_call: TRBJ1-2
cdr3_nt: TGCGCCAGCAACAGGGGACAGATCCAAGAGACCCAGTACTTC; cdr3_aa: CASNRGQIQETQYF; d_call: TRBD1; clone_size: few; v_call: TRBV4-1; j_call: TRBJ2-5
cdr3_nt: TGTGCCAGCAGCCCTAGGGGGATCAATGGCTACACCTTC; cdr3_aa: CASSPRGINGYTF; d_call: -; clone_size: few; v_call: TRBV12-3/TRBV12-4; j_call: TRBJ1-2
cdr3_nt: TGTGCCAGCAGTAACGACAGAGAACGTGGGTATGGCTACACCTTC; cdr3_aa: CASSNDRERGYGYTF; d_call: -; clone_size: -; v_call: TRBV4-2; j_call: TRBJ1-2
cdr3_nt: TGTGCCAGCAGCCCCCTGAAGGGGGTAATACGTGGCTACACCTTC; cdr3_aa: CASSPLKGVIRGYTF; d_call: -; clone_size: -; v_call: TRBV5-6; j_call: TRBJ1-2
cdr3_nt: TGTGCCAGCAGCTTGAGTTGGGGAATTGAGACCCAGTACTTC; cdr3_aa: CASSLSWGIETQYF; d_call: -; clone_size: -; v_call: TRBV7-2; j_call: TRBJ2-5
cdr3_nt: TGTGCCAGCAGCCTACATGCGTCGGAAAACACCATATATTTT; cdr3_aa: CASSLHASENTIYF; d_call: -; clone_size: many; v_call: TRBV3-1; j_call: TRBJ1-3
cdr3_nt: TGCGCCAGCAGCCAAGGGCTAGGCGGTGAGACCCAGTACTTC; cdr3_aa: CASSQGLGGETQYF; d_call: -; clone_size: -; v_call: TRBV4-3; j_call: TRBJ2-5
cdr3_nt: TGTGCCAGCAGCGGCCTGGGAGCCCATCGGGGCACTGAAGCTTTCTTT; cdr3_aa: CASSGLGAHRGTEAFF; d_call: -; clone_size: few; v_call: TRBV5-6; j_call: TRBJ1-1
cdr3_nt: TGTGCCAGCAGCCGGAGCCTCTTCTACGAGCAGTACTTC; cdr3_aa: CASSRSLFYEQYF; d_call: -; clone_size: few; v_call: TRBV14; j_call: TRBJ2-7
cdr3_nt: TGCAGTGCTTGTACGCTTCGGACAGGGGGCACTGAAGCTTTCTTT; cdr3_aa: CSACTLRTGGTEAFF; d_call: TRBD1; clone_size: few; v_call: TRBV20-1; j_call: TRBJ1-1
cdr3_nt: TGTGCCAGCGGCTCGGGACAGGGAGGTTATGGCTACACCTTC; cdr3_aa: CASGSGQGGYGYTF; d_call: TRBD1; clone_size: -; v_call: TRBV7-2; j_call: TRBJ1-2
cdr3_nt: TGTGCCACCAGCAGAGATGCCCTAAAAGATACGCAGTATTTT; cdr3_aa: CATSRDALKDTQYF; d_call: -; clone_size: few; v_call: TRBV15; j_call: TRBJ2-3
cdr3_nt: TGCGCCAGCAGCTTTGACTACAATGAGCAGTTCTTC; cdr3_aa: CASSFDYNEQFF; d_call: -; clone_size: many; v_call: TRBV5-1; j_call: TRBJ2-1
cdr3_nt: TGTGCCAGCAGTCGACCGGGACTAGCGGTCTCCTACGAGCAGTACTTC; cdr3_aa: CASSRPGLAVSYEQYF; d_call: TRBD2; clone_size: once; v_call: TRBV6-2/TRBV6-3; j_call: TRBJ2-7
cdr3_nt: TGTGCCAGCAGCTGGACAGGTGAGACCTACGAGCAGTACTTC; cdr3_aa: CASSWTGETYEQYF; d_call: TRBD1; clone_size: -; v_call: TRBV7-2; j_call: TRBJ2-7
cdr3_nt: TGTGCCAGCAACCTCGCGAGTGAAGCTTTCTTT; cdr3_aa: CASNLASEAFF; d_call: -; clone_size: -; v_call: TRBV12-3/TRBV12-4; j_call: TRBJ1-1
cdr3_nt: TGCGCCAGCAGCGGGGAAAAGAACACTGAAGCTTTCTTT; cdr3_aa: CASSGEKNTEAFF; d_call: -; clone_size: few; v_call: TRBV5-1; j_call: TRBJ1-1
cdr3_nt: TGTGCCAGCAGCCCGCTTGGGGCCTCCTACGAGCAGTACTTC; cdr3_aa: CASSPLGASYEQYF; d_call: -; clone_size: -; v_call: TRBV4-2; j_call: TRBJ2-7
cdr3_nt: TGTGCCAGCAGCCGACAGGGGGCTCCCGGGGCCAACGTCCTGACTTTC; cdr3_aa: CASSRQGAPGANVLTF; d_call: TRBD1; clone_size: once; v_call: TRBV12-3/TRBV12-4; j_call: TRBJ2-6